Each of the 23 T cell receptor beta chains below was sequenced from the same sample in a study of T cells in Graves' hyperthyroidism and ophthalmopathy. Amplification of TCR beta CDR3 regions used RNA as the template. Carried out on the TCR CDR3, a first-round RT-PCR used the HTBI primer set. TCRdb reanalysed the multiplex PCR reads using MiXCR and keeps one entry per CDR3 protein. The sample holds about 500,000 distinct CDR3 sequences; about 15% are singletons and the top ten take about 31%. Specimen: blood. The receptor set was obtained from a woman in her 30s with Graves' ophthalmopathy.

This clonotype was recorded many times. V gene TRBV2 combines with J gene TRBJ2-1; 7 bases are shared with TRBD1. The germline V gene encodes CDR1 SNHLY and CDR2 FYNNEI. The CDR3 covers 15 residues. Trimming at V came to 3 bases and at J to 3 bases, leaving 5 bases not matched to a gene. DNA of the CDR3: TGTGCCAGCAGTGACCAGGGACAGCTCTACAATGAGCAGTTCTTC. Translation: CASSDQGQLYNEQFF.

This clonotype was observed many times. The J gene is TRBJ1-4, the V gene TRBV2; possible D gene TRBD1, 5 bases. Germline V CDR1 and CDR2: SNHLY, FYNNEI. Trimming cost V 7 bases and J 6 bases, with 21 bases left between them. The CDR3 consists of 16 residues. This CDR3 reads CASKWGPAFSDEKLFF. DNA for the CDR3: TGTGCCAGCAAGTGGGGCCCGGCCTTCTCCGATGAAAAACTGTTTTTT. The complete variable domain, with remaining parts taken from reference TRBV2 and TRBJ1-4, reads EPEVTQTPSHQVTQMGQEVILRCVPISNHLYFYWYRQILGQKVEFLVSFYNNEISEKSEIFDDQFSVERPDGSNFTLKIRSTKLEDSAMYFCASKWGPAFSDEKLFFGSGTQLSVL.

The rearrangement links TRBV15 to TRBJ1-2, with a tentative D call TRBD1 (5 bases). Trimming left V 1 base short and J 2 bases short, with 11 bases between. Germline V gene lookup returns CDR1 LNHNV and CDR2 YYDKDF (reference sequence). The CDR3 length is 15 residues. CDR3: CATSRGGGGNYGYTF. The CDR3, as DNA: TGTGCCACCAGCAGAGGCGGGGGAGGGAACTATGGCTACACCTTC.

This clonotype was detected ten times or more. This chain links TRBV18 with TRBJ2-1; 7 nucleotides match TRBD2. CDR1 is KGHSH, CDR2 LQKENI, per germline. The CDR3 extends over 12 amino acids. J was trimmed by 9 bases and V by 6 bases; bases with no gene match: 5. CDR3 protein: CASSVREGEQFF. Here the CDR3 DNA reads TGTGCCAGCTCGGTCAGGGAGGGTGAGCAGTTCTTC.

There are many counts of this clonotype. The rearrangement joins TRBV12-3 or TRBV12-4 to TRBJ1-5, with D hard to call. CDR3 length equals 12 residues. Trimming left V 3 bases short and J 8 bases short, with 8 bases between. In DNA, the CDR3 is TGTGCCAGCAGTTTCAATTTGGAGCCCCAGCATTTT. It codes for CASSFNLEPQHF.

This clonotype was seen many times. V gene TRBV3-1 combines with J gene TRBJ1-2; D not certain. This CDR3 comprises 11 residues. V lost 2 bases to trimming and J lost 7 bases, with 5 bases between them. From germline, CDR1 is LGHDT and CDR2 YNNKEL (reference sequence). In DNA form, the CDR3 reads TGTGCCAGCAGCCAACCGGGTGGCTACACCTTC. It encodes CASSQPGGYTF.

The rearrangement links TRBV20-1 to TRBJ1-2; no reliable D call. Germline CDR1 and CDR2: DFQATT and SNEGSKA (reference sequence). This CDR3 spans 12 amino acids. The V end lost 6 bases, the J end lost 5 bases, and 13 bases lay between the germline ends. CDR3 DNA: TGCAGTGCCTCCCCAATGGGGTATGGCTACACCTTC. It specifies CSASPMGYGYTF.

There are many counts of this clonotype. The chain has TRBV30 and TRBJ1-1; D unresolved. This CDR3 is 15 amino acids long. Trimming pared 0 bases from V and 6 bases from J, leaving 17 bases between. CDR1 is GTSNPN and CDR2 is SVGIG in the germline V gene (reference sequence). As DNA, the CDR3 is TGTGCCTGGAGTGTACTCGGGGTGGTGAGTGCTGAAGCTTTCTTT. It is translated as CAWSVLGVVSAEAFF.

This clonotype was recorded many times. The chain uses TRBV28 and TRBJ2-3; D might be TRBD1 (6 bases). Germline CDR1 reads MDHEN; CDR2 reads SYDVKM. This CDR3 contains 13 residues. V lost 6 bases and J 3 bases, leaving 10 bases between the germline ends. CDR3 in DNA: TGTGCCAGCAGCACGACAGGTACAGATACGCAGTATTTT. Its translation: CASSTTGTDTQYF.

Many counts were recorded for this clonotype. V and J are TRBV12-3 or TRBV12-4 and TRBJ1-4; D call uncertain. The CDR3 extends over 13 amino acids. Trimming cost V 3 bases and J 5 bases, with 7 bases left between them. The CDR3 region has the DNA TGTGCCAGCAGTTTGTTAGGAAATGAAAAACTGTTTTTT. Translating it yields CASSLLGNEKLFF.

This clonotype was recorded many times. V is TRBV6-2 or TRBV6-3 and J is TRBJ2-1, with 11 bases that match TRBD2. CDR3 length equals 18 residues. Looked up from germline, CDR1 is MNHEY and CDR2 is SVGEGT. Trimming cost V 1 base and J 3 bases; bases outside gene matches: 8. The CDR3 bases are TGTGCCAGCAGTTACTTGAGACCGGGACTAGCGGTCTACAATGAGCAGTTCTTC. Its protein is CASSYLRPGLAVYNEQFF.

This clonotype was detected only a few times. The CDR3 loop is CASSESGDSYEQYF. In nucleotides, the CDR3 is TGTGCCAGCAGCGAGTCAGGGGATTCCTACGAGCAGTACTTC. This chain links TRBV9 with TRBJ2-7; D perhaps matches TRBD1 (6 bases). The germline V gene encodes CDR1 SGDLS and CDR2 YYNGEE. The V gene lost 3 bases and the J gene lost 1 base, with 11 bases spanning the gap. This CDR3 spans 14 amino acids.

This clonotype was observed at least ten times. The rearrangement joins TRBV6-2 or TRBV6-3 to TRBJ2-3; 7 nucleotides align to TRBD1. The length of the CDR3 is 16 residues. Germline CDR1 and CDR2: MNHEY and SVGEGT. J lost 6 bases, V lost 2 bases, and 11 bases had no gene match. The CDR3 nucleotides are TGTGCCAGCAGTTACACCCCGGAACAGGGGTGGGATACGCAGTATTTT. This codes for CASSYTPEQGWDTQYF.

The V call is TRBV20-1, the J call TRBJ1-3; unclear D gene. Germline CDR1 and CDR2: DFQATT and SNEGSKA (reference sequence). Deletions cut 3 bases from V and 0 bases from J, with 15 bases between. This CDR3 spans 16 amino acids. The CDR3 sequence: CSASIPGRRSGNTIYF. The CDR3 bases are TGCAGTGCTAGTATACCCGGACGGCGCTCTGGAAACACCATATATTTT.

This clonotype was observed many times. This chain joins TRBV6-2 or TRBV6-3 and TRBJ2-1; 8 nucleotides align to TRBD2. The CDR3 loop spans 15 amino acids. V shed 7 bases and J 1 base; nucleotides not matched to a gene: 6. Germline V gives CDR1 MNHEY, CDR2 SVGEGT. The CDR3 sequence: CASTPSGSSYNEQFF. Written as DNA, the CDR3 is TGTGCCAGCACTCCGAGCGGGAGTTCCTACAATGAGCAGTTCTTC.

The V gene is TRBV20-1, the J gene TRBJ2-3; 13 bases map to TRBD2. CDR1 is DFQATT, CDR2 SNEGSKA, per germline (reference sequence). Losses at the gene ends were 6 bases for V and 4 bases for J; bases not matched to a gene: 1. There are 13 residues in the CDR3. The DNA for the CDR3 is TGCAGTGCCGGACTAGCGGGAGCAGATACGCAGTATTTT. Its protein product is CSAGLAGADTQYF.

This clonotype showed up many times. The rearrangement joins TRBV6-1 to TRBJ2-7; 7 bases line up with TRBD2. The CDR3 is 18 amino acids. The J segment lost 7 bases and the V segment lost 5 bases, leaving 23 bases of the junction unmatched. The germline CDR1 and CDR2 sequences are MNHNS and SASEGT. The CDR3 is CASSYPTAGDSLRIEQYF. The CDR3 region has the DNA TGTGCCAGCAGTTATCCAACCGCGGGGGATTCCCTAAGAATAGAGCAGTACTTC.

This clonotype was observed many times. The chain couples TRBV29-1 to TRBJ2-5; 8 bases line up with TRBD2. The CDR3 is made up of 16 amino acids. J gave up 5 bases and V 7 bases, and 18 bases lay outside the gene matches. CDR1 is SQVTM and CDR2 is ANQGSEA in the germline V gene. The DNA for the CDR3 is TGCAGCGCCGAACCCTCCGGGACTAGAGGGAGGGAGACCCAGTACTTC. The encoded protein is CSAEPSGTRGRETQYF. Filled out from reference TRBV29-1 and TRBJ2-5, the complete variable domain reads SAVISQKPSRDICQRGTSLTIQCQVDSQVTMMFWYRQQPGQSLTLIATANQGSEATYESGFVIDKFPISRPNLTFSTLTVSNMSPEDSSIYLCSAEPSGTRGRETQYFGPGTRLLVL.

This clonotype was observed at least ten times. This rearrangement joins TRBV20-1 to TRBJ2-3, with a weak D call TRBD2 (5 bases). The CDR3 has 14 residues. The V and J ends lost 5 bases and 4 bases respectively, with 16 bases between them. Germline lookup yields CDR1 DFQATT and CDR2 SNEGSKA (reference sequence). The CDR3 DNA follows: TGCAGTGCTTCCTTCACACAACTAGCAGATACGCAGTATTTT. Translated: CSASFTQLADTQYF.

Written as DNA, the CDR3 is TGTGCCAGCAGCTTAGATCAGGGGGCACACAATCAGCCCCAGCATTTT. Translated: CASSLDQGAHNQPQHF. V is TRBV11-2 and J is TRBJ1-5; TRBD1 matches at 8 bases. CDR3 length: 16 residues. From germline, CDR1 is SGHAT and CDR2 FQNNGV. After removal of 0 bases from V and 3 bases from J, the junction contained 4 bases not matched to a gene.

V and J are TRBV6-9 and TRBJ2-1, with 7 bases matching TRBD1. CDR1 is MNHGY and CDR2 is SVAAGI in the germline V gene. J was trimmed by 6 bases and V by 2 bases; bases with no gene match: 4. The length of the CDR3 is 14 residues. DNA for the CDR3: TGTGCCAGCAGTTATAGGACAGGTACCAATGAGCAGTTCTTC. Translated: CASSYRTGTNEQFF.

This clonotype was picked up a small number of times. The chain combines TRBV2 with TRBJ1-1, with D unclear. Germline assignment: CDR1 SNHLY and CDR2 FYNNEI. The ends were cut back, 8 bases at V and 0 bases at J, with 16 bases in the middle. The CDR3 loop spans 15 amino acids. The CDR3 protein is CASVRRPRMNTEAFF. DNA of the CDR3: TGTGCCAGCGTCCGACGACCCAGGATGAACACTGAAGCTTTCTTT.

This clonotype was observed a few times. This chain uses TRBV20-1 with TRBJ2-3; 10 bases line up with TRBD2. This CDR3 has 19 residues. V lost 0 bases and J lost 0; bases outside the gene matches: 12. The V gene's germline CDR1 is DFQATT and CDR2 SNEGSKA (reference sequence). The CDR3 coding sequence is TGCAGTGCTAGAGAATTGAGAGCGGGAGGGTTCTCTAGCACAGATACGCAGTATTTT. It translates to CSARELRAGGFSSTDTQYF.